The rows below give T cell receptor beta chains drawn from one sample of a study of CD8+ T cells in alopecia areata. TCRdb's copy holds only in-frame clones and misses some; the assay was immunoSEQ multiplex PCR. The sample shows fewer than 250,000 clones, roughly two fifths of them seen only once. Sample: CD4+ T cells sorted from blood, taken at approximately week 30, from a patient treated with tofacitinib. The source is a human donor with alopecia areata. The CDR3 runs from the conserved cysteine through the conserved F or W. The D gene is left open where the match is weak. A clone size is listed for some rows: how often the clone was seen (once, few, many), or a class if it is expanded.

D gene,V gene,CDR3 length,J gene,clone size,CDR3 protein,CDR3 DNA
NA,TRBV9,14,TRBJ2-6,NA,CASSIYSGANVLTF,TGTGCCAGCAGCATCTACTCTGGGGCCAACGTCCTGACTTTC
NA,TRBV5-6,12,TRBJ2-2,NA,CASSRNLGELFF,TGTGCCAGCAGCCGAAACCTCGGGGAGCTGTTTTTT
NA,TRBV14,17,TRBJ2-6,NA,CASSQASWGSGANVLTF,TGTGCCAGCAGCCAAGCGAGTTGGGGTTCTGGGGCCAACGTCCTGACTTTC
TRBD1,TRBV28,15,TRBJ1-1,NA,CASSSGQGLNTEAFF,TGTGCCAGCAGTTCGGGACAGGGGCTGAACACTGAAGCTTTCTTT
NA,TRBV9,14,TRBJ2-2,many,CASSVVPDTGELFF,TGTGCCAGCAGCGTAGTTCCCGACACCGGGGAGCTGTTTTTT
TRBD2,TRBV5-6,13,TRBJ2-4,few,CASTGGVEDIQYF,TGTGCCAGCACGGGAGGGGTTGAGGACATTCAGTACTTC
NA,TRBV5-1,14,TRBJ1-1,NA,CASSLEVEGTEAFF,TGCGCCAGCAGCTTGGAAGTGGAGGGCACTGAAGCTTTCTTT
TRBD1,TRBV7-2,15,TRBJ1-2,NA,CASSLTGGGVNGYTF,TGTGCCAGCAGCTTGACAGGGGGTGGGGTTAATGGCTACACCTTC
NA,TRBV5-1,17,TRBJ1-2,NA,CASSRNAAANGYYGYTF,TGCGCCAGCAGCCGGAACGCCGCAGCCAACGGATACTATGGCTACACCTTC
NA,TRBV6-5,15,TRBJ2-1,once,CASRPEDRLYNEQFF,TGTGCCAGCAGACCAGAAGACAGGTTATACAATGAGCAGTTCTTC
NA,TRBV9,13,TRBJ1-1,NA,CASSVTQNTEAFF,TGTGCCAGCAGCGTAACCCAGAACACTGAAGCTTTCTTT
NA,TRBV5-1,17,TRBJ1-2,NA,CASSLEARPGPNYGYTF,TGCGCCAGCAGCTTGGAAGCCCGGCCAGGGCCTAACTATGGCTACACCTTC
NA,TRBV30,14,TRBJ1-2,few,CAWSVLGKRAGYTF,TGTGCCTGGAGTGTATTGGGGAAAAGGGCGGGCTACACCTTC
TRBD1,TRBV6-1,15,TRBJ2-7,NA,CASSAPGTGGYEQYF,TGTGCCAGCAGTGCACCCGGGACAGGGGGCTACGAGCAGTACTTC
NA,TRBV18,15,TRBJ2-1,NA,CASLFTQTHYNEQFF,TGTGCCAGCTTATTTACTCAAACTCACTACAATGAGCAGTTCTTC
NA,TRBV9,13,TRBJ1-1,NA,CASSSASGREAFF,TGTGCCAGCAGCTCAGCTTCAGGACGTGAAGCTTTCTTT
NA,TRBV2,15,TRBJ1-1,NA,CASSEDRTANTEAFF,TGTGCCAGCAGTGAGGATCGGACAGCCAACACTGAAGCTTTCTTT
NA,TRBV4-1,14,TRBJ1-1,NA,CASRDIPRNTEAFF,TGCGCCAGCAGGGATATTCCCAGGAACACTGAAGCTTTCTTT
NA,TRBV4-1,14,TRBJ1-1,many,CASRGVLRDTEAFF,TGCGCCAGCAGAGGGGTATTGCGGGACACTGAAGCTTTCTTT
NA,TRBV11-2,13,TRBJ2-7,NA,CASSLVGLYEQYF,TGTGCCAGCAGCTTAGTGGGCCTATACGAGCAGTACTTC
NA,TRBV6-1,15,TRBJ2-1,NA,CASSPAGTNYNEQFF,TGTGCCAGCAGTCCCGCCGGGACCAACTACAATGAGCAGTTCTTC
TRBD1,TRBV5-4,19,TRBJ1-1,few,CASSWTPGQGRGMNTEAFF,TGTGCCAGCAGCTGGACACCGGGACAGGGGAGGGGTATGAACACTGAAGCTTTCTTT
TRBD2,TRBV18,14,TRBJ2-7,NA,CASSPGAGRGEQYF,TGTGCCAGCTCACCAGGCGCGGGGAGGGGCGAGCAGTACTTC
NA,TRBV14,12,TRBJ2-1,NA,CASSLTRQAVFF,TGTGCCAGCAGCTTAACGAGGCAGGCCGTCTTCTTC
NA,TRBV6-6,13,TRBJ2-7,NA,CASSFGGQGEQYF,TGTGCCAGCAGTTTTGGGGGTCAGGGCGAGCAGTACTTC
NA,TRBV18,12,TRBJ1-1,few,CASSRENTEAFF,TGTGCCAGCTCAAGAGAAAACACTGAAGCTTTCTTT
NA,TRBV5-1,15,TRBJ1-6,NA,CASSLDIQGNSPLHF,TGCGCCAGCAGCTTGGATATTCAGGGGAATTCACCCCTCCACTTT
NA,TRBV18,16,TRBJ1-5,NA,CASSPGQGSSNQPQHF,TGTGCCAGCTCACCAGGGCAGGGCTCCTCAAATCAGCCCCAGCATTTT
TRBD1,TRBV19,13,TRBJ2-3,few,CASTRTGRDTQYF,TGTGCCAGTACCAGGACAGGGAGAGATACGCAGTATTTT
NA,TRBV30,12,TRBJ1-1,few,CAWSLGNTEAFF,TGTGCCTGGAGTCTCGGGAACACTGAAGCTTTCTTT
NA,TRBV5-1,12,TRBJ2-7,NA,CASSSDRYEQYF,TGCGCCAGCAGCTCCGACCGTTACGAGCAGTACTTC
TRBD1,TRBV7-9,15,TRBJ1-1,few,CASSPLRTGNTEAFF,TGTGCCAGCAGCCCACTTCGGACAGGGAACACTGAAGCTTTCTTT
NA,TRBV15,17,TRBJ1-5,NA,CATSRGTAKDHDQPQHF,TGTGCCACCAGCAGAGGGACAGCCAAAGACCACGATCAGCCCCAGCATTTT
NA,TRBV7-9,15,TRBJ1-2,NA,CASSLVLGGNYGYTF,TGTGCCAGCAGCTTGGTGCTGGGAGGGAACTATGGCTACACCTTC
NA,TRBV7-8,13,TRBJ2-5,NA,CASSFSSAETQYF,TGTGCCAGCAGCTTTTCTAGCGCCGAGACCCAGTACTTC
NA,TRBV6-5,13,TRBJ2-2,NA,CAALGQNTGELFF,TGTGCCGCCCTGGGACAGAACACCGGGGAGCTGTTTTTT
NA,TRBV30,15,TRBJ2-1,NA,CAGGEQTHPNNEQFF,TGTGCCGGAGGGGAACAGACCCACCCCAACAATGAGCAGTTCTTC
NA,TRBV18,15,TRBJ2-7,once,CASSPFQDREGEQYF,TGTGCCAGCTCACCATTTCAGGACAGGGAGGGCGAGCAGTACTTC
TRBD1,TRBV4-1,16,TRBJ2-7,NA,CASSQERYRGSSEQYF,TGCGCCAGCAGCCAAGAACGTTACAGGGGGAGTAGCGAGCAGTACTTC
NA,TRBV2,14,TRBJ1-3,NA,CASSAFGAGNTIYF,TGTGCCAGCAGCGCCTTTGGGGCTGGAAACACCATATATTTT
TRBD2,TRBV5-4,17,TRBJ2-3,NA,CASSLGLAGVSTDTQYF,TGTGCCAGCAGCCTAGGACTAGCGGGGGTTAGCACAGATACGCAGTATTTT
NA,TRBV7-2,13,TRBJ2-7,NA,CASSRTVSYEQYF,TGTGCCAGCAGCCGTACAGTTTCCTACGAGCAGTACTTC
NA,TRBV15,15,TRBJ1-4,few,CATSRPGGVGEKLFF,TGTGCCACCAGCAGACCCGGGGGAGTTGGTGAAAAACTGTTTTTT
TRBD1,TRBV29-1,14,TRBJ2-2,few,CSGRDRSRTGELFF,TGCAGCGGCCGGGACAGGTCCCGGACCGGGGAGCTGTTTTTT
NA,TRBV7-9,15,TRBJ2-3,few,CASSLAWTSTDTQYF,TGTGCCAGCAGCTTAGCGTGGACCAGCACAGATACGCAGTATTTT
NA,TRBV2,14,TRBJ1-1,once,CASSSTGSDTEAFF,TGTGCCAGCAGTTCCACAGGGAGCGACACTGAAGCTTTCTTT
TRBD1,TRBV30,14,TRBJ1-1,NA,CAWQKGGRNTEAFF,TGTGCCTGGCAGAAAGGGGGCCGGAACACTGAAGCTTTCTTT
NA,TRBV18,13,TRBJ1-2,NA,CASSPTVSPGYTF,TGTGCCAGCTCACCGACGGTCAGTCCGGGCTACACCTTC